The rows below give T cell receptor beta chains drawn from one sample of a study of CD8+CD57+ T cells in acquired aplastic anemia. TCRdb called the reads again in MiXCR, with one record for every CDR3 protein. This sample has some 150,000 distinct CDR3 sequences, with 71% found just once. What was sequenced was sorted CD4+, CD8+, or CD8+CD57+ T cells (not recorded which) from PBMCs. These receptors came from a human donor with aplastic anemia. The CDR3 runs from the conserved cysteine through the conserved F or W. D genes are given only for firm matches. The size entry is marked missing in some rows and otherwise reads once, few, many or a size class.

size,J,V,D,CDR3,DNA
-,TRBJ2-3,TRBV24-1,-,CATSDARTVPDTQYF,TGTGCCACCAGTGACGCGAGGACGGTCCCAGATACGCAGTATTTT
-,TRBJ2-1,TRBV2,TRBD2,CASSEAGGAYNEQFF,TGTGCCAGCAGTGAAGCGGGGGGGGCCTACAATGAGCAGTTCTTC
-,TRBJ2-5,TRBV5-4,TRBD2,CASSFFSGLAGWAQYF,TGTGCTAGCAGCTTCTTCTCGGGACTAGCGGGGTGGGCCCAGTACTTC
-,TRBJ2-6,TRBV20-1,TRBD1,CSARATGAGANVLTF,TGCAGTGCTAGAGCCACAGGGGCTGGGGCCAACGTCCTGACTTTC
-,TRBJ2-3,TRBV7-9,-,CASPESTDTQYF,TGTGCCAGTCCAGAGTCCACGGATACGCAGTATTTT
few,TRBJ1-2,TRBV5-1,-,CASSLGYLGYGYTF,TGTGCCAGCAGCTTGGGATATCTGGGGTATGGCTACACCTTC
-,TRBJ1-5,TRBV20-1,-,CSASSFTYSNQPQHF,TGCAGTGCTAGTAGTTTTACTTATAGCAATCAGCCCCAGCATTTT
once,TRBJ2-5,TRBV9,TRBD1,CASSYQGAGETQYF,TGTGCCAGCAGCTACCAGGGGGCAGGGGAGACCCAGTACTTC
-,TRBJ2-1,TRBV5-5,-,CASSLTGMNEQFF,TGTGCCAGCAGCTTAACAGGGATGAATGAGCAGTTCTTC
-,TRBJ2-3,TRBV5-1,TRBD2,CASSSGTSGRGDTQYF,TGCGCCAGCAGCTCTGGGACCAGCGGGAGGGGGGATACGCAGTATTTT
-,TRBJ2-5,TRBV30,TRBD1,CAWSSWGHGTGGQETQYF,TGTGCCTGGAGTTCGTGGGGCCACGGGACAGGGGGCCAAGAGACCCAGTACTTC
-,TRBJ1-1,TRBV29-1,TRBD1,CSVNPGGTQAFF,TGCAGCGTTAACCCAGGGGGGACTCAAGCTTTCTTT
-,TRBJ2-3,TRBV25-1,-,CASSELVYTTDTQYF,TGTGCCAGCAGTGAATTGGTCTACACTACAGATACGCAGTATTTT
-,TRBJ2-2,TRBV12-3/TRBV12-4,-,CASSPSDSRLFF,TGTGCCAGCAGTCCATCGGACAGTCGCCTGTTTTTT
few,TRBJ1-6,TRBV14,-,CASSQKGYSPLHF,TGTGCCAGCAGCCAAAAGGGGTATTCACCCCTCCACTTT
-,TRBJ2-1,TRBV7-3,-,CASSRLTGIEQFF,TGTGCCAGCAGCCGCCTGACAGGAATTGAGCAGTTCTTC
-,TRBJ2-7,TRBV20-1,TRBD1,CSADSGTGLYEQYF,TGCAGTGCCGACTCCGGGACAGGGCTCTACGAGCAGTACTTC
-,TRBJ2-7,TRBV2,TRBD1,CASSLAADRGRKYF,TGTGCCAGCAGCTTAGCGGCGGACAGGGGGAGGAAGTACTTC
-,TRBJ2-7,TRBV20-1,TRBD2,CSARAAGGGSYEQYF,TGCAGTGCAAGGGCGGCGGGAGGCGGCTCCTACGAGCAGTACTTC
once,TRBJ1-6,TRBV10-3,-,CAGWGGERNSPLHF,TGTGCCGGCTGGGGGGGAGAACGTAATTCACCCCTCCACTTT
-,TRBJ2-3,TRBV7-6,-,CASSLVGQNTDTQYF,TGTGCCAGCAGCTTAGTAGGCCAGAACACAGATACGCAGTATTTT
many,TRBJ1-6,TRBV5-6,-,CASSLGGGYNSPLHF,TGTGCCAGCAGCTTGGGGGGCGGCTATAATTCACCCCTCCACTTT
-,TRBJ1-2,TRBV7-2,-,CASSSPQRVANYGYTF,TGTGCCAGCAGCTCCCCCCAGAGGGTAGCTAACTATGGCTACACCTTC
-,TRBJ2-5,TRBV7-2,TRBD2,CASSPHGRGIGTQYF,TGTGCCAGCAGCCCCCATGGGCGGGGGATTGGGACCCAGTACTTC
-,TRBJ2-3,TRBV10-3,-,CATRDKTGTDTQYF,TGTGCCACGAGAGACAAGACGGGGACAGATACGCAGTATTTT
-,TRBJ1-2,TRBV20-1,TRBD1,CSANDRDNYGYTF,TGCAGTGCTAATGACAGGGATAACTATGGCTACACCTTC
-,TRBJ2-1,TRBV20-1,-,CSARDLRAVVEQLF,TGCAGTGCTAGAGATCTGAGAGCGGTCGTAGAGCAGCTCTTC
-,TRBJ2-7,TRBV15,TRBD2,CATSRVTSATCEQYF,TGTGCCACCAGCAGAGTCACTAGCGCGACCTGCGAGCAGTACTTC
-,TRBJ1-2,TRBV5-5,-,CASSFAGTIDGYTF,TGCGCCAGCAGCTTTGCAGGGACAATAGATGGCTACACCTTC
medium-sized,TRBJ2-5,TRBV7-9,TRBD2,CASSYSGGQRETQYF,TGTGCCAGCAGCTATTCGGGGGGGCAGAGAGAGACCCAGTACTTC
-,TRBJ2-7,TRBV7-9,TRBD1,CASSLIRGYEQYF,TGTGCCAGCAGCCTCATCAGGGGGTACGAGCAGTACTTC
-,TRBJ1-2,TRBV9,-,CASSVGDHQGNGYTF,TGTGCCAGCAGCGTGGGGGACCACCAGGGCAATGGCTACACCTTC
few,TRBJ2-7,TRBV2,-,CASTDTDRSSYEQYF,TGTGCCAGCACCGACACCGACAGGAGCTCCTACGAGCAGTACTTC
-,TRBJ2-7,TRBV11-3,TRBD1,CASSLESDRGYEQYF,TGTGCCAGCAGCTTAGAATCGGACAGGGGATACGAGCAGTACTTC
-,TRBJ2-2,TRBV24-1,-,CATSDFQGNTGELFF,TGTGCCACCAGTGATTTTCAGGGGAACACCGGGGAGCTGTTTTTT
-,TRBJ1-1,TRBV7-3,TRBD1,CASSPWLGPGTANTEAFF,TGTGCCAGCAGCCCCTGGCTGGGTCCGGGGACAGCGAACACTGAAGCTTTCTTT
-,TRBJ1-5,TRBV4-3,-,CASSQDGGPSNQPQHF,TGCGCCAGCAGCCAAGACGGAGGGCCCAGCAATCAGCCCCAGCATTTT
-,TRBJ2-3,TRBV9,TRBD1,CASSVAGQGSHTQYF,TGTGCCAGCAGCGTCGCCGGACAGGGCTCGCATACGCAGTATTTT
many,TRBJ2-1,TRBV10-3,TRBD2,CAISYLEGTSAYNEQFF,TGTGCCATCAGTTATCTCGAGGGGACTAGCGCCTACAATGAGCAGTTCTTC
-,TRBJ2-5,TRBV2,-,CASCPVRGQETQYF,TGTGCCAGCTGCCCCGTGAGGGGCCAAGAGACCCAGTACTTC
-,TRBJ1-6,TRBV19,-,CASSIADRGSYNSPLHF,TGTGCCAGTAGTATAGCGGACAGAGGTTCCTATAATTCACCCCTCCACTTT
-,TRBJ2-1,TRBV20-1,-,CSAIGTLGPPFF,TGCAGTGCTATAGGGACACTGGGTCCCCCGTTCTTC
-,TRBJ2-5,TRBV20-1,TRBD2,CSASAAGVETQYF,TGCAGTGCTAGTGCAGCGGGAGTGGAGACCCAGTACTTC
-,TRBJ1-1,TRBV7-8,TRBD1,CASVRDRVTEAFF,TGTGCCAGCGTCCGGGACAGGGTTACTGAAGCTTTCTTT
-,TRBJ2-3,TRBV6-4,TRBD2,CASSWLAGADTQYF,TGTGCTAGCAGTTGGCTAGCGGGAGCAGATACGCAGTATTTT
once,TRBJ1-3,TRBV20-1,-,CSAATANSGNTIYF,TGCAGTGCTGCCACAGCAAACTCTGGAAACACCATATATTTT
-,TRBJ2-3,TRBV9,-,CASSVRTYSTDTQYF,TGTGCCAGCAGCGTAAGAACCTATAGCACAGATACGCAGTATTTT
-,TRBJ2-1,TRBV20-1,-,CSAGEVPNYNEQFF,TGCAGTGCTGGGGAGGTACCTAACTACAATGAGCAGTTCTTC
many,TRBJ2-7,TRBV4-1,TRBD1,CASSQDLGTGTYEQYF,TGCGCCAGCAGCCAAGATCTAGGGACAGGGACCTACGAGCAGTACTTC
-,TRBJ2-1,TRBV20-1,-,CSVQAYNEQFF,TGCAGTGTTCAGGCCTACAATGAGCAGTTCTTC
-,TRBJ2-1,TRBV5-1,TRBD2,CASSSGGLDNEQFF,TGCGCCAGCTCTAGCGGGGGCCTAGACAATGAGCAGTTCTTC
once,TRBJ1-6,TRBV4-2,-,CASSPTARSLHF,TGTGCCAGCAGCCCCACAGCACGTTCCCTCCACTTT
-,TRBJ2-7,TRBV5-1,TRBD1,CASSFLQGQGQYEQYF,TGCGCCAGCAGCTTTTTACAGGGACAGGGGCAGTACGAGCAGTACTTC
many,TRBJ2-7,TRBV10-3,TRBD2,CAISVDAGGPYEQYF,TGTGCCATCAGTGTTGATGCGGGAGGGCCTTACGAGCAGTACTTC
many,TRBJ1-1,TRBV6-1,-,CASSELGPLNTEAFF,TGTGCCAGCAGTGAATTGGGGCCCCTGAACACTGAAGCTTTCTTT